Below, one T cell receptor (beta chain) is given with its context. This specimen comes from a study of blood T cell repertoires in COVID-19. Overall study: Spain, Italy and the United States supplied samples that represented acute and convalescent COVID-19. PBMCs, B-cell-depleted T cells, or T cells were the source of the cDNA or gDNA that made up the material.

Per the study methods: Reference gene primer amplification gave estimated nucleated cell counts. TCRdb's table, derived via immunoSEQ multiplex PCR, lists solely in-frame clones and lacks some. D and trimming come from the DNA, and the V and J calls and clone size come from that table. The sample lists about 170,000 clones; roughly 70% were seen once. This clonotype was obtained from an elderly woman with acute or convalescent COVID-19. Input material: peripheral blood.

In nucleotides, the CDR3 is TGTGCCAGCAGTGGGACACTTGCTGGCGGGGAGCTGTTTTTT. Translation: CASSGTLAGGELFF. This chain connects TRBV27 to TRBJ2-2; a weak D match, TRBD1 (6 bases). The CDR3 totals 14 residues. The V end was cut by 5 bases, the J end by 7 bases, with 14 bases between. CDR1 is MNHEY and CDR2 is SMNVEV in the germline V gene (reference sequence).